A single T cell receptor (beta chain) is shown here with its context. Generated by immunoSEQ multiplex PCR, the TCRdb table keeps only in-frame clones and is missing some. The profile shows around 4,200 clones, over 80% of them singletons. These data originate in a study of T cell repertoires in ileal Crohn's disease. Study details: About half received postoperative treatment, around twelve with thiopurines and approximately 19 anti-TNF.

This CDR3 has 12 residues. V shed 6 bases and J shed 7 bases, with 16 bases lying between them. Germline CDR1 SQVTM, CDR2 ANQGSEA. The time point was: neoterminal ileum biopsy at postoperative endoscopy, about 6 months after surgery. This sequence originates from an adult with Crohn's disease. The chain is built from TRBV29-1 and TRBJ2-7, with D maybe TRBD2 (6 bases). Sequenced sample: ileal tissue. CDR3 amino acids: CSVDIGGREQYF. For the CDR3, the DNA is TGCAGCGTGGACATCGGGGGTCGAGAGCAGTACTTC.